Included here is one TCR beta chain sequence, with context. Its antigen is unidentified. This record comes from a study of cytomegalovirus exposure and HLA in healthy donors. Study-wide points: Indistinguishable V segments, including TRBV6-2 and TRBV6-3, were excluded. TCR beta sequences reportedly predicted most subjects' HLA-A and HLA-B alleles accurately. Analyzed later, most CMV-associated TCR beta chains appeared HLA-restricted.

In germline, CDR1 is MNHEY, CDR2 SVGAGI. The CDR3 runs to 9 residues. The V end was cut by 10 bases, the J end by 11 bases, with 11 bases between. In the PCR, 60 Vbeta and 13 Jbeta primers were used. Only in-frame clones appear in the TCRdb table, and some are missing; sequencing was by immunoSEQ multiplex PCR. The listing contains approximately 140,000 clones. The clonotype was recovered from a woman between 40 and 55 years old in good health and CMV-seronegative. Sample: PBMCs. The gene calls are TRBV6-5 and TRBJ1-1; no reliable D call. The chain's CDR3 is CATGHGAFF. In DNA form, the CDR3 reads TGTGCCACCGGCCACGGGGCTTTCTTT.